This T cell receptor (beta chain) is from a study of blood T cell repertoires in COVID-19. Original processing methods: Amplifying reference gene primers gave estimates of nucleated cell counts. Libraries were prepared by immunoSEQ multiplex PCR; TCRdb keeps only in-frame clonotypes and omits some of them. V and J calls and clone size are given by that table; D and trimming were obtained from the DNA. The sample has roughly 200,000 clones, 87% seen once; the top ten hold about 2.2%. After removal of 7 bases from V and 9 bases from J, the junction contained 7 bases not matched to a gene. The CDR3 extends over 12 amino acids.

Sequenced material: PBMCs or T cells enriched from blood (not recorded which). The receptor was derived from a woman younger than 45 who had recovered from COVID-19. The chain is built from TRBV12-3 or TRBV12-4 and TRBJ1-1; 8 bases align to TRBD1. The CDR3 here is CASTADRVKAFF. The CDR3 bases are TGTGCCAGCACCGCGGACAGGGTTAAAGCTTTCTTT.